The 31 T cell receptor beta chains below come from one sample, sequenced in a study of T cell repertoires in cytomegalovirus infection. TCRdb independently ran MiXCR on the reads; one entry per CDR3 protein. This table has approximately 70,000 distinct CDR3 sequences, 20% to 25% appearing once. No cognate antigen is known for these TCRs. Sequencing was performed on PBMCs, sequenced either directly or after in vitro stimulation (not recorded which). The source is a human donor in good health (CMV status not recorded). Some clones in this sample may be carry-over from other donors' samples.

Many counts were recorded for this clonotype. V usage is TRBV12-3 or TRBV12-4 and J usage is TRBJ2-1; 9 bases fit TRBD2. Trimming at V came to 6 bases and at J to 3 bases, leaving 9 bases not matched to a gene. The CDR3 spans 16 residues. DNA of the CDR3: TGTGCCAGCAGCACCTATAGCGGGAGTTACTACAATGAGCAGTTCTTC. Translated: CASSTYSGSYYNEQFF.

The chain couples TRBV6-2 or TRBV6-3 to TRBJ2-1; 10 nucleotides agree with TRBD2. The V gene end was trimmed by 6 bases and the J gene end by 5 bases; junction bases not matched to a gene: 7. Per the germline V gene, CDR1 is MNHEY and CDR2 is SVGEGT. This CDR3 comprises 15 residues. The CDR3 here is CASREGLASDNEQFF. The CDR3 DNA reads as TGTGCCAGCAGGGAGGGACTAGCGAGTGACAATGAGCAGTTCTTC.

The rearrangement joins TRBV6-5 to TRBJ1-1; no clear D gene. The CDR3 covers 16 residues. Germline CDR1 is MNHEY and CDR2 is SVGAGI. V gave up 3 bases and J gave up 9 bases, with 23 bases separating them. The CDR3 coding sequence is TGTGCCAGCAGTTATTGGAGTCACCTAGGGCTGGATAAAGCTTTCTTT. Its protein product is CASSYWSHLGLDKAFF.

The table lists this clonotype with a few counts. CDR3 nucleotides: TGTGCCAGCAGTGGGATCTACACAGATACGCAGTATTTT. It encodes CASSGIYTDTQYF. The chain joins TRBV6-1 to TRBJ2-3; no definite D call. Trimming took off 4 bases at V and 2 bases at J, with 7 bases between the two ends. CDR1 and CDR2 from the germline V gene are MNHNS and SASEGT. The CDR3 loop spans 13 amino acids.

This clonotype was seen at least ten times. V gene TRBV7-2 combines with J gene TRBJ2-1, with 7 bases identical to TRBD2. This CDR3 region has 13 residues. The ends lost 1 base at V and 10 bases at J; junction bases unmatched: 4. From germline, CDR1 is SGHTA and CDR2 FQGNSA. CDR3 in DNA: TGTGCCAGCAGCTTAGGACTAGCAAACGAGCAGTTCTTC. Protein: CASSLGLANEQFF.

The sample holds a few counts of this clonotype. V usage is TRBV9 and J usage is TRBJ2-5, with TRBD2 identical over 13 bases. V gave up 3 bases and J gave up 5 bases; unmatched junction bases: 10. Per germline, CDR1 SGDLS and CDR2 YYNGEE. The CDR3 spans 17 residues. This chain's CDR3 is CASSGLVGLAGVETQYF. CDR3 in DNA: TGTGCCAGCAGCGGATTAGTTGGACTAGCGGGAGTGGAGACCCAGTACTTC.

The chain links TRBV19 to TRBJ1-2; a possible D gene is TRBD1 (5 bases). Germline CDR1 and CDR2: LNHDA and SQIVND (reference sequence). Trimming shortened V by 9 bases and J by 8 bases, and 19 bases separated the two germline ends. The CDR3 runs 13 residues. The CDR3: CASRPPGIQGYTF. CDR3 coding DNA: TGTGCCAGCAGACCCCCAGGGATCCAGGGCTACACCTTC.

The table lists this clonotype with a few counts. The chain links TRBV6-6 to TRBJ1-1; 9 bases agree with TRBD1. Unmatched junction bases numbered 17, after V lost 4 bases and J lost 5 bases. This CDR3 is 18 amino acids long. Per the germline V gene, CDR1 is MNHNY and CDR2 is SVGAGI (reference sequence). The CDR3 protein is CASSSQAGYRGRGTEAFF. CDR3 bases: TGTGCCAGCAGTTCTCAAGCGGGCTACAGGGGGCGAGGGACTGAAGCTTTCTTT.

This clonotype was seen many times. This chain uses TRBV18 with TRBJ1-5; a weak D match, TRBD1 (5 bases). Per germline, CDR1 KGHSH and CDR2 LQKENI. V lost 3 bases to trimming and J lost 3 bases, with 12 bases between them. This CDR3 is built from 15 residues. CDR3 region: CASSPTDSFNQPQHF. The CDR3 DNA follows: TGTGCCAGCTCACCTACCGACAGCTTCAATCAGCCCCAGCATTTT. Combining the CDR3 with reference TRBV18 and TRBJ1-5 gives the whole variable domain NAGVMQNPRHLVRRRGQEARLRCSPMKGHSHVYWYRQLPEEGLKFMVYLQKENIIDESGMPKERFSAEFPKEGPSILRIQQVVRGDSAAYFCASSPTDSFNQPQHFGDGTRLSIL.

This sequence joins TRBV9 and TRBJ2-7; D may match TRBD1 or TRBD2 (5 bases each). This CDR3 comprises 14 residues. From germline, CDR1 is SGDLS and CDR2 YYNGEE. The V end was cut by 3 bases, the J end by 2 bases, with 12 bases between. CDR3 region: CASSGRDAAYEQYF. DNA of the CDR3: TGTGCCAGCAGCGGCCGGGACGCCGCCTACGAGCAGTACTTC.

This clonotype was counted ten times or more. The V and J genes are TRBV7-2 and TRBJ2-6; 9 bases are a match to TRBD2. The CDR3 consists of 18 residues. V shed 3 bases, J shed 0 bases, and the junction held 6 bases outside the gene matches. The V gene's germline CDR1 is SGHTA and CDR2 FQGNSA. CDR3 bases: TGTGCCAGCAGCTTCATAGCGGGAGCCCTCTCTGGGGCCAACGTCCTGACTTTC. It encodes CASSFIAGALSGANVLTF.

This clonotype occurred many times. The chain employs TRBV28 and TRBJ1-5; D not resolved. This CDR3 spans 17 amino acids. The germline V gene has CDR1 MDHEN and CDR2 SYDVKM. V shed 3 bases and J shed 3 bases, with 18 bases lying between them. The CDR3 sequence is CASSFTDPGQFNQPQHF. Written as DNA, the CDR3 is TGTGCCAGCAGTTTCACCGATCCGGGTCAGTTCAATCAGCCCCAGCATTTT.

V and J are TRBV11-2 and TRBJ2-7; D might be TRBD2 (5 bases). CDR3 size: 16 residues. V lost 3 bases, J lost 4 bases, and 19 bases lay in between. CDR1 and CDR2 from the germline V gene are SGHAT and FQNNGV. DNA of the CDR3: TGTGCCAGCAGCTTTCATAGTAAAGGCGCGGGTTACGAGCAGTACGTC. This sequence encodes CASSFHSKGAGYEQYV.

This clonotype was picked up many times. The chain uses TRBV6-1 and TRBJ2-7; possibly TRBD2 for D (7 bases). In germline, CDR1 is MNHNS, CDR2 SASEGT. The ends were cut back, 7 bases at V and 4 bases at J, with 17 bases in the middle. The CDR3 covers 14 residues. CDR3 nucleotide sequence: TGTGCCAGCACCCCCGGGGGCGGGAGTTACGAGCAGTACTTC. Its translation is CASTPGGGSYEQYF.

This clonotype came up a few times. The chain is built from TRBV10-3 and TRBJ1-1, with 9 bases identical to TRBD1. CDR3 length: 14 amino acids. The germline gives CDR1 ENHRY, CDR2 SYGVKD. Trimming at V came to 9 bases and at J to 4 bases, leaving 9 bases not matched to a gene. This CDR3 is CAIQDRGVGTEAFF. CDR3 nucleotides: TGTGCCATTCAGGACAGGGGAGTCGGCACTGAAGCTTTCTTT.

The chain carries TRBV20-1 and TRBJ2-7; a possible D gene is TRBD1 (6 bases). Germline V CDR1 and CDR2: DFQATT, SNEGSKA (reference sequence). The CDR3 covers 13 residues. With 6 bases removed from V and 5 bases from J, the gap between germline ends came to 17 bases. The CDR3 DNA reads TGCAGTGCCGCCGGCAGGGGCGTCGACGAGCAGTACTTC. This sequence encodes CSAAGRGVDEQYF.

The V call is TRBV7-9, the J call TRBJ1-1; D ambiguous. The CDR3 covers 13 residues. The germline gives CDR1 SEHNR, CDR2 FQNEAQ (reference sequence). Trimming took 6 bases from V and 1 from J, leaving 9 bases between them. The CDR3, as DNA: TGTGCCAGCAGTGAGGGCTGGAACACTGAAGCTTTCTTT. Translated, it gives CASSEGWNTEAFF. Full variable domain (rest looked up from reference TRBV7-9 and TRBJ1-1): DTGVSQNPRHKITKRGQNVTFRCDPISEHNRLYWYRQTLGQGPEFLTYFQNEAQLEKSRLLSDRFSAERPKGSFSTLEIQRTEQGDSAMYLCASSEGWNTEAFFGQGTRLTVV.

This clonotype was observed a handful of times. The rearrangement uses TRBV7-2 and TRBJ2-7; 7 positions agree with TRBD2. CDR3 length: 14 amino acids. V lost 2 bases and J lost 6; bases outside the gene matches: 7. Germline lookup yields CDR1 SGHTA and CDR2 FQGNSA. The CDR3 protein is CASSLSGASLEQYF. CDR3 bases: TGTGCCAGCAGCTTAAGCGGGGCCTCGCTCGAGCAGTACTTC.

This clonotype was counted at least ten times. This chain uses TRBV9 with TRBJ2-1; no clear D. V was trimmed by 3 bases and J by 7 bases, leaving 11 bases between them. The length of the CDR3 is 13 residues. CDR1 and CDR2 (germline): SGDLS, YYNGEE. The CDR3 DNA follows: TGTGCCAGCAGCGGATTAGTTGCGAATGAGCAGTTCTTC. Translated: CASSGLVANEQFF. The full variable domain, in which reference TRBV9 and TRBJ2-1 provide the parts outside the CDR3, is DSGVTQTPKHLITATGQRVTLRCSPRSGDLSVYWYQQSLDQGLQFLIQYYNGEERAKGNILERFSAQQFPDLHSELNLSSLELGDSALYFCASSGLVANEQFFGPGTRLTVL.

Comments on this clonotype: An end of the junction differs from the germline gene, which may be a read error. This chain connects TRBV7-2 to TRBJ2-1; D is unresolved. The CDR3 is made up of 12 amino acids. Germline CDR1 is SGHTA and CDR2 is FQGNSA. The CDR3 DNA reads as TGTGCCAGAAGCTTTGACGTCTTTGAGCAGTTCTTC. It encodes CARSFDVFEQFF.

This clonotype was counted many times. V gene TRBV7-2 combines with J gene TRBJ2-3; 12 bases are a match to TRBD2. The V gene's germline CDR1 is SGHTA and CDR2 FQGNSA. V gave up 5 bases and J gave up 2 bases; unmatched junction bases: 5. This CDR3 has 16 residues. The CDR3 DNA follows: TGTGCCAGCAGCCTCGGACTAGCGGGGATCACAGATACGCAGTATTTT. It translates to CASSLGLAGITDTQYF.

The V call is TRBV4-1, the J call TRBJ1-1; TRBD1 is a possible D gene (5 bases). The CDR3 spans 15 residues. Germline V CDR1 and CDR2: MGHRA, YSYEKL. Trimming took off 4 bases at V and 4 bases at J, with 16 bases between the two ends. The CDR3 nucleotides read TGCGCCAGCAGCCTCGGAAGGGGCGCGGGCACTGAAGCTTTCTTT. Translating it yields CASSLGRGAGTEAFF.

For this clonotype: A junction boundary mismatches the germline segment, possibly from a read error. This chain connects TRBV15 to TRBJ1-4; tentatively, D is TRBD1 (5 bases). There are 15 residues in the CDR3. CDR1 is LNHNV, CDR2 YYDKDF, per germline (reference sequence). The CDR3 nucleotides are TGTGCCACCAGCAGAGAGAGGGACCAAAATGACAAACTGTTTTTT. It specifies CATSRERDQNDKLFF.

This clonotype was counted at least ten times. CDR3 sequence: CASSPLTLSAPYNEQFF. The CDR3, as DNA: TGTGCCAGCAGCCCCCTGACACTCTCTGCCCCCTACAATGAGCAGTTCTTC. The chain recombines TRBV7-9 with TRBJ2-1; D not resolved. The CDR3 spans 17 residues. V dropped 5 bases and J dropped 2 bases, with 19 bases sitting between them. Germline V lookup: CDR1 SEHNR, CDR2 FQNEAQ (reference sequence).

This clonotype occurred many times. The chain couples TRBV28 to TRBJ1-5; TRBD1 might be the D (6 bases). The CDR3 sequence is 15 residues long. CDR1 is MDHEN, CDR2 SYDVKM, per germline. V lost 4 bases, J lost 0 bases, and 10 bases lay in between. The CDR3 bases are TGTGCCAGCAGTTACCTACAGGGTAGCAATCAGCCCCAGCATTTT. It codes for CASSYLQGSNQPQHF.

In this sample, this clonotype turned up a few times. The chain links TRBV28 to TRBJ1-2; 7 nucleotides line up with TRBD1. V was pared by 2 bases and J by 6 bases, with 12 bases of the junction left unmatched. Germline assignment: CDR1 MDHEN and CDR2 SYDVKM. This CDR3 contains 16 residues. The CDR3 DNA is TGTGCCAGCAGTTTAATGGGGACGAACAGGGGTCATGGCTACACCTTC. Translation gives CASSLMGTNRGHGYTF.

The chain uses TRBV28 and TRBJ2-7, with 8 bases matching TRBD2. The V gene's germline CDR1 is MDHEN and CDR2 SYDVKM. J was trimmed by 2 bases and V by 6 bases; bases with no gene match: 12. This CDR3 has 16 amino acids. This CDR3 reads CASSLPGGRNPYEQYF. CDR3 nucleotide sequence: TGTGCCAGCAGCTTACCGGGCGGGAGGAACCCCTACGAGCAGTACTTC.

The chain combines TRBV20-1 with TRBJ1-4, with D perhaps TRBD1 (5 bases). Germline values: CDR1 DFQATT, CDR2 SNEGSKA (reference sequence). The CDR3 spans 12 residues. Trimming removed 3 bases from V and 8 bases from J, with 10 bases in between. DNA of the CDR3: TGCAGTGCTAGGCAGGGTCCGGAAAAACTGTTTTTT. This sequence encodes CSARQGPEKLFF.

This CDR3 is CASSIWGNTGELFF. The CDR3 nucleotides read TGTGCCAGTAGTATCTGGGGGAACACCGGGGAGCTGTTTTTT. This chain links TRBV19 with TRBJ2-2; no definite D call. Germline assignment: CDR1 LNHDA and CDR2 SQIVND (reference sequence). V lost 3 bases and J lost 1, with 6 bases in between. The CDR3 runs 14 residues. The full variable domain, with the rest looked up from reference TRBV19 and TRBJ2-2, is DGGITQSPKYLFRKEGQNVTLSCEQNLNHDAMYWYRQDPGQGLRLIYYSQIVNDFQKGDIAEGYSVSREKKESFPLTVTSAQKNPTAFYLCASSIWGNTGELFFGEGSRLTVL.

The V call is TRBV15, the J call TRBJ2-1; D possibly matches TRBD1 or TRBD2 (5 bases each). V was clipped by 0 bases and J by 8 bases, with 17 bases between them. The CDR3 length is 16 residues. CDR1 is LNHNV and CDR2 is YYDKDF in the germline V gene (reference sequence). CDR3 coding DNA: TGTGCCACCAGCAGAGAAAGCGGTAAGGGGCCTGATGAGCAGTTCTTC. Encoded protein: CATSRESGKGPDEQFF.

This clonotype was recorded many times. V and J are TRBV7-2 and TRBJ1-2, with D maybe TRBD1 (6 bases). CDR1 is SGHTA, CDR2 FQGNSA, per germline. This CDR3 comprises 14 residues. V was pared by 3 bases and J by 2 bases, with 10 bases between. The DNA of the CDR3 is TGTGCCAGCAGCTTGGGGGGGCAGAACTATGGCTACACCTTC. Amino acids: CASSLGGQNYGYTF.